This T cell receptor (beta chain) was profiled in a study of blood T cell repertoires in COVID-19 (dated by TCRdb to between 2020 and 2021). About the study as a whole: Collaborator samples came from the United States, Italy and Spain and covered acute and convalescent phases of COVID-19. The material from the prospective study consisted of cDNA or gDNA derived from T cells, B-cell-depleted T cells, or PBMCs. Deeply sampled blood TCRbeta repertoires from subjects exposed to, actively infected with, or recovered from COVID-19 were included in the dataset. The repertoires were made available in a free public database intended to serve as a resource for research on the immune response to SARS-CoV-2. Samples came from the ongoing ImmuneRACE study (first 160 participants) plus 1,254 subjects from 6 global collaborators. Sample metadata almost always included a de-identified subject ID, COVID-19 status, age in years and sex. HLA class I and class II types, where available, came from metadata supplied by the sample provider rather than from assay-based typing. Paper-wide results and their limitations: The amount of clinical and demographic metadata varied by source and participant and was provided uncurated.

Each collaborating institution followed its own protocols to collect whole blood in K2EDTA tubes. Collaborator samples were shipped for TCRbeta analysis as frozen whole blood, isolated PBMCs, or DNA extracted from either sample type. A note on this clone: Which antigen it targets is not known. No base quality values were provided; no much bigger clone lies one nucleotide off.

The immunoSEQ Assay, a bias-controlled multiplex PCR, was used to amplify TCRbeta CDR3 regions from genomic DNA. The source study handled its data this way. The number of nucleated cells in each sample was estimated by amplification of reference gene primers within the assay. To quantify the absolute abundance of each unique TCRbeta CDR3 rearrangement, sequence reads were collapsed and filtered. Productive Simpson clonality was computed per sample as the square root of Simpson's diversity index over productive rearrangements. Sourced from immuneACCESS, this table was stored by TCRdb with only in-frame sequences that have V and J called. A share of the clones is absent; for the studies checked, an unresolved V gene accounts for under half, and the remainder has no known explanation. V, J and clone size reflect that table, while D and trimming were determined from the DNA. For this sample the table gives 70,000 or so clones, of which 88% were detected only once. Of the sample, roughly 1.5% falls within the top ten clones.

This sequence was found in a human donor in a cohort sampled during active COVID-19. Sequenced: peripheral blood.

The base sequence is TGTGCCAGTACCCCACAGCTAAACACCGGGGAGCTGTTTTTT. The encoded protein is CASTPQLNTGELFF. The rearranged chain carries TRBV19 and TRBJ2-2; confidence is insufficient to name the D gene. Reading the germline V gene (reference sequence) gives CDR1 LNHDA and CDR2 SQIVND. A distance of 11 bases separates the germline ends of V and J, which lose 7 bases and 2 bases respectively. The cysteine opens and the phenylalanine closes a CDR3 of 14 amino acids. Only the CDR3 portion is preserved as DNA: 42 bases, with reading frame beginning at the first base.